This TCR beta chain was found in a study of T cells after yellow fever vaccination. Study-level results: Detected again after the booster were most primary-vaccination clones, at 95% to 97% CD4 and approximately 85% CD8.

CDR1 SGDLS and CDR2 YYNGEE come from the germline V gene. Trimming stripped 0 bases from V and 6 bases from J, with 14 bases between. This CDR3 has 15 amino acids. From the 5' RACE reads, TCRdb called clonotypes with MiXCR, one entry per CDR3 protein. Of around 360,000 distinct CDR3 sequences listed, approximately 10% are singletons. About this clonotype itself: Its cognate antigen is unknown.

The sample here was PBMCs, taken on the day of the first yellow fever vaccination. The sequence was obtained from a man aged 18 to 29 who received the YFV17D yellow fever vaccine. The genes are TRBV9 and TRBJ2-3, with D possibly being TRBD2 (6 bases). The CDR3 bases are TGTGCCAGCAGCGTAGCAAGCAGGGAGGCCGATACGCAGTATTTT. This encodes CASSVASREADTQYF.